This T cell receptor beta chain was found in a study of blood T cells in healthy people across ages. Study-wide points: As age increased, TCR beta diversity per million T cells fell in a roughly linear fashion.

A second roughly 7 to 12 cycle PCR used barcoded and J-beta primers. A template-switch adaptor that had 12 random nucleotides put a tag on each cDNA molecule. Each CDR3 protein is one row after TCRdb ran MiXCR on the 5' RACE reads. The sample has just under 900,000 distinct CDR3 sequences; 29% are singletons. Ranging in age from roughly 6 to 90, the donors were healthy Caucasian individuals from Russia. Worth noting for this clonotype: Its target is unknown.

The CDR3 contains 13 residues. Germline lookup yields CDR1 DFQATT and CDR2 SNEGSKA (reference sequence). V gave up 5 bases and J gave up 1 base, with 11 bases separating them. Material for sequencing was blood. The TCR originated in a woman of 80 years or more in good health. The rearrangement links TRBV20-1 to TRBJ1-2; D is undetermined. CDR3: CSAPRGHNYGYTF. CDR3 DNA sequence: TGCAGTGCTCCACGCGGGCATAACTATGGCTACACCTTC.